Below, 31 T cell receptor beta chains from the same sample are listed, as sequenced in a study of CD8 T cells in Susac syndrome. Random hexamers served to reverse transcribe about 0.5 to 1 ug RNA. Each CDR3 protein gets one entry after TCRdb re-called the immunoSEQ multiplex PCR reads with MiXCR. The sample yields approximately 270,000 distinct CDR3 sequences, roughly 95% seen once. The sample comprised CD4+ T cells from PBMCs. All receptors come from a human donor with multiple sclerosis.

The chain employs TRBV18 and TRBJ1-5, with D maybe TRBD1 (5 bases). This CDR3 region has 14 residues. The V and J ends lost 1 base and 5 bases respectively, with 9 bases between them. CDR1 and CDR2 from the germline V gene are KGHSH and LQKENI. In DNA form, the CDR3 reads TGTGCCAGCTCACCACAGGGGAGGGATCAGCCCCAGCATTTT. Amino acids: CASSPQGRDQPQHF.

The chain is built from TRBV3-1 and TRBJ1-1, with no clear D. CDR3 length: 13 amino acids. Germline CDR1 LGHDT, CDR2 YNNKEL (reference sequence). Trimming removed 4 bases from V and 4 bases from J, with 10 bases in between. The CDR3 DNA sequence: TGTGCCAGCAGCCTTCAGGTTGCCACTGAAGCTTTCTTT. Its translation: CASSLQVATEAFF.

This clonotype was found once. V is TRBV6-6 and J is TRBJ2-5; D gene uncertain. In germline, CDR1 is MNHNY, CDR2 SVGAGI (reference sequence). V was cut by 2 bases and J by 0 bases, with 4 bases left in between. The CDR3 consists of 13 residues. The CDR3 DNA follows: TGTGCCAGCAGTTACCGGTACCAAGAGACCCAGTACTTC. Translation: CASSYRYQETQYF.

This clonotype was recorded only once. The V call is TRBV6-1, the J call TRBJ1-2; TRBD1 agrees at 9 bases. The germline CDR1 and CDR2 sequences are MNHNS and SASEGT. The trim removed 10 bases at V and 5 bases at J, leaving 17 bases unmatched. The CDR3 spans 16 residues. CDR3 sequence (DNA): TGTGCCACCTGGGAACCCGGGACAGGGCCCCCTTATGGCTACACCTTC. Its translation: CATWEPGTGPPYGYTF.

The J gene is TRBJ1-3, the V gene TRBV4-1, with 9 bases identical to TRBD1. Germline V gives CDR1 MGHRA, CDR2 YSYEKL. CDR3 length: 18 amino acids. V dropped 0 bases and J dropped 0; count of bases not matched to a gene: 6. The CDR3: CASSQDPPGQGSGNTIYF. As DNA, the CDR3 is TGCGCCAGCAGCCAAGACCCCCCGGGACAGGGCTCTGGAAACACCATATATTTT.

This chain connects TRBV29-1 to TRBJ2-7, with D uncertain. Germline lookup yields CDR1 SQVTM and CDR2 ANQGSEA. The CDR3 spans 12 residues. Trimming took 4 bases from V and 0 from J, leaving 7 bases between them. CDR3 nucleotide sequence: TGCAGCGTTGCTCCTAGCTCCTACGAGCAGTACTTC. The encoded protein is CSVAPSSYEQYF.

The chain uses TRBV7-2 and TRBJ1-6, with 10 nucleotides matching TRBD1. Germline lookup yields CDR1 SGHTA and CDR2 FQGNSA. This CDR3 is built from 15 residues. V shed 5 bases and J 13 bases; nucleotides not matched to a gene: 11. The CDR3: CASSTTTGGRFPLHF. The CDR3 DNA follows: TGTGCCAGCAGCACCACGACAGGGGGCCGGTTTCCCCTCCACTTT.

The chain's CDR3 is CASSAVAGGMNTGELFF. CDR3 in DNA: TGTGCCAGCAGCGCCGTGGCGGGAGGGATGAACACCGGGGAGCTGTTTTTT. V is TRBV12-3 or TRBV12-4 and J is TRBJ2-2; 9 bases map to TRBD2. The CDR3 loop spans 17 amino acids. V lost 6 bases and J lost 1; bases outside the gene matches: 9.

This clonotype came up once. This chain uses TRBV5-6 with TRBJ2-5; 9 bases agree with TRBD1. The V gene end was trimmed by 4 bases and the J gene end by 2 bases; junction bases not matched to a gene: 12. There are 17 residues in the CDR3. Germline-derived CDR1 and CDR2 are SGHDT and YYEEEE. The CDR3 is CASSTGGQGQKQETQYF. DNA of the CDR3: TGTGCCAGCAGCACCGGAGGACAGGGGCAGAAACAAGAGACCCAGTACTTC.

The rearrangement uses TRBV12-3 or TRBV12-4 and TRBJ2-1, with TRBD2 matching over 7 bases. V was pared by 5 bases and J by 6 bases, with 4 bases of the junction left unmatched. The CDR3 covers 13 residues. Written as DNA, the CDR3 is TGTGCCAGCAGTACCGGGACTATCAATGAGCAGTTCTTC. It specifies CASSTGTINEQFF.

CDR3 sequence reads: CASSSGTGRDEQFF. In DNA form, the CDR3 reads TGTGCCAGCAGTTCCGGGACAGGGAGGGATGAGCAGTTCTTC. The rearrangement links TRBV6-5 to TRBJ2-1; 9 positions agree with TRBD1. This CDR3 spans 14 amino acids. Per the germline V gene, CDR1 is MNHEY and CDR2 is SVGAGI. Trimming took 4 bases from V and 8 from J; bases not matched to a gene: 6.

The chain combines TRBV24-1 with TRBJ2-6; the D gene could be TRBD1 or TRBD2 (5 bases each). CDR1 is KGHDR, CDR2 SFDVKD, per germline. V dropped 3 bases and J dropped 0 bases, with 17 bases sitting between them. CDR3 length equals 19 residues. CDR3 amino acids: CATSDASWDGGSGANVLTF. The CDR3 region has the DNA TGTGCCACCAGTGATGCGTCATGGGACGGAGGCTCTGGGGCCAACGTCCTGACTTTC.

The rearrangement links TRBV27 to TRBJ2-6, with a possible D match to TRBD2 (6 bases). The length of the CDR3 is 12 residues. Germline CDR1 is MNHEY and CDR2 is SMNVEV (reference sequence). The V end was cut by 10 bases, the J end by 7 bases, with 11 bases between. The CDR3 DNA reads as TGTGCCACCCGCGGGATAGCCAACGTCCTGACTTTC. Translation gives CATRGIANVLTF.

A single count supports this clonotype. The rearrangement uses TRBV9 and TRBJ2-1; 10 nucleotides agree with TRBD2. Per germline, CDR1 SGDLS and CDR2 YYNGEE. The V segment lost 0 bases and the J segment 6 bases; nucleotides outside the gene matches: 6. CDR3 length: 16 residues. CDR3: CASSVEWLAGVNEQFF. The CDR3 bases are TGTGCCAGCAGCGTAGAGTGGCTAGCGGGAGTCAATGAGCAGTTCTTC.

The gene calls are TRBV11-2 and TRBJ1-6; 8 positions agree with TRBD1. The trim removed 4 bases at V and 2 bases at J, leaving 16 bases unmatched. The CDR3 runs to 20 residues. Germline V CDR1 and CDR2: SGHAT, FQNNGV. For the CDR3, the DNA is TGTGCCAGCAGCTCCCGCTCGGACAGGGTAGTTGGTGCCTATAATTCACCCCTCCACTTT. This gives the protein CASSSRSDRVVGAYNSPLHF.

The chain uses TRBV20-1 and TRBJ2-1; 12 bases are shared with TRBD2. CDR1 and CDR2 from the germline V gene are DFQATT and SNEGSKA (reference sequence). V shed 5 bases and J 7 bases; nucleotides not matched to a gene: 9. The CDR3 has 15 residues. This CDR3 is CSAYLAGGGQNEQFF. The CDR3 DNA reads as TGCAGTGCTTACCTAGCGGGAGGGGGACAAAATGAGCAGTTCTTC.

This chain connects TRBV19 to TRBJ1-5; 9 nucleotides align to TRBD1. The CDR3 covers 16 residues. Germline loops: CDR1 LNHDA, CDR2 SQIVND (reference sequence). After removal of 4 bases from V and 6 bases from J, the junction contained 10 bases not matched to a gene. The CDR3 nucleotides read TGTGCCAGTAGTAATCCGGGACAGGGAGGTTCTCAGCCCCAGCATTTT. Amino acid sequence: CASSNPGQGGSQPQHF.

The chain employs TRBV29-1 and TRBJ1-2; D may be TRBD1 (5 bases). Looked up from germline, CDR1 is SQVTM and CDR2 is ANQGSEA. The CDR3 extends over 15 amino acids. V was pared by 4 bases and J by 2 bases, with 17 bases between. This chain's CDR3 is CSVGGRKHLNYGYTF. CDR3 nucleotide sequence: TGCAGCGTTGGGGGCAGGAAACATTTAAACTATGGCTACACCTTC.

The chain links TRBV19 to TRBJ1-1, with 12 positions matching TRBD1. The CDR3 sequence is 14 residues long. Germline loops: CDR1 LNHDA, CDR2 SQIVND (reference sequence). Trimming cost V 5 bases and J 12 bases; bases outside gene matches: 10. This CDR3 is CASSAPGTGGSTFF. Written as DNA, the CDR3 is TGTGCCAGTAGTGCGCCCGGGACAGGGGGCTCAACTTTCTTT.

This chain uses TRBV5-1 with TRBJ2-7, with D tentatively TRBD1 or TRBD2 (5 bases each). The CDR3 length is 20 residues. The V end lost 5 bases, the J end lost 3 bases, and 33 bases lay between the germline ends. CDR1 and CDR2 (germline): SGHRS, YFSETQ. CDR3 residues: CASSYSLRRRGAGRYYEQYV. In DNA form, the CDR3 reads TGCGCCAGCAGTTACAGCTTAAGAAGACGAGGGGCAGGACGGTACTACGAGCAGTACGTC.

CDR3 loop: CSVLDNLMNTEAFF. CDR3 in DNA: TGCAGCGTACTTGACAACCTCATGAACACTGAAGCTTTCTTT. The chain combines TRBV29-1 with TRBJ1-1; D remains ambiguous. Germline-derived CDR1 and CDR2 are SQVTM and ANQGSEA. The CDR3 runs to 14 residues. Trimming took 6 bases from V and 0 from J, leaving 14 bases between them.

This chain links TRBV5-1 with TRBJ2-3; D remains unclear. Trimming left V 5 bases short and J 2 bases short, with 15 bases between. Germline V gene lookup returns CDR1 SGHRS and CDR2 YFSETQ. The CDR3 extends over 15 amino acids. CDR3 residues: CASRAERGHTDTQYF. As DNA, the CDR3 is TGCGCCAGCAGGGCAGAGCGTGGGCACACAGATACGCAGTATTTT.

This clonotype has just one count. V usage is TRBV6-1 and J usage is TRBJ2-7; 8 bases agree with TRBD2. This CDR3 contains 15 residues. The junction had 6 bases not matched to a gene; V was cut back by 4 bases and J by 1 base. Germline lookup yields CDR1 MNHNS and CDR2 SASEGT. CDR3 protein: CASSVRGGRSYEQYF. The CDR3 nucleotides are TGTGCCAGCAGTGTTCGGGGGGGGCGTTCCTACGAGCAGTACTTC.

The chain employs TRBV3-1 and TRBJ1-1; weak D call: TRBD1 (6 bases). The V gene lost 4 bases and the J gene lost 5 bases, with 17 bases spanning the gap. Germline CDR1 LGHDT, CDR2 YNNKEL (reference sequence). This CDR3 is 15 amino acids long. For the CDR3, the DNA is TGTGCCAGCAGCCTAAGGCAGGGGTTGGGGACTGAAGCTTTCTTT. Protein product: CASSLRQGLGTEAFF.

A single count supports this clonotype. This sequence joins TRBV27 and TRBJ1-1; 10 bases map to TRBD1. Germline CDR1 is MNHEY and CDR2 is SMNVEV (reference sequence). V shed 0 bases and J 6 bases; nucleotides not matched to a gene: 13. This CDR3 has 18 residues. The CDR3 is CASSLSTPGTGVPPEAFF. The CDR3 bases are TGTGCCAGCAGTTTATCAACACCCGGGACAGGGGTTCCACCTGAAGCTTTCTTT.

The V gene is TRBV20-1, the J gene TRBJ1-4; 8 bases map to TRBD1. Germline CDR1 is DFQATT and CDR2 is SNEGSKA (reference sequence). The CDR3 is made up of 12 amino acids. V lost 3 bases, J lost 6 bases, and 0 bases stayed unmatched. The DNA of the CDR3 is TGCAGTGCTAGCAGGGGGCATGAAAAACTGTTTTTT. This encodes CSASRGHEKLFF.

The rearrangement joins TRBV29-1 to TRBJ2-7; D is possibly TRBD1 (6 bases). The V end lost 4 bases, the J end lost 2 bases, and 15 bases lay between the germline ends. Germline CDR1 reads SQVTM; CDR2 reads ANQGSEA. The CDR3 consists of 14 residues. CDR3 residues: CSVARQDPPYEQYF. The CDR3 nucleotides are TGCAGCGTTGCCAGACAGGACCCACCCTACGAGCAGTACTTC.

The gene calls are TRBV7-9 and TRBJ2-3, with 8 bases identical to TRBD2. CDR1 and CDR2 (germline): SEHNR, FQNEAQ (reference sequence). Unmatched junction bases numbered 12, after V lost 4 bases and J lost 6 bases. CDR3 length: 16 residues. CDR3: CASSSGLAPNFDTQYF. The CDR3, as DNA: TGTGCCAGCAGCTCCGGACTAGCCCCGAATTTTGATACGCAGTATTTT.

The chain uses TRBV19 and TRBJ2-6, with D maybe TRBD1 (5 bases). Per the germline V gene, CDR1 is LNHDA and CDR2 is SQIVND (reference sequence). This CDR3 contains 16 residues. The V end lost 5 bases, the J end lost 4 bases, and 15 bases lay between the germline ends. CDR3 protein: CASSFRARSGANVLTF. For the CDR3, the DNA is TGTGCCAGTAGTTTCAGGGCCAGGTCCGGGGCCAACGTCCTGACTTTC.

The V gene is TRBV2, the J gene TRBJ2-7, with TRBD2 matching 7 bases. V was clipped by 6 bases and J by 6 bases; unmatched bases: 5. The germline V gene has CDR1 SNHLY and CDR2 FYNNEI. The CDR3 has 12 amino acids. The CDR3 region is CASSRGRGEQYV. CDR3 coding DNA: TGTGCCAGCAGCCGGGGGAGGGGCGAGCAGTACGTC.

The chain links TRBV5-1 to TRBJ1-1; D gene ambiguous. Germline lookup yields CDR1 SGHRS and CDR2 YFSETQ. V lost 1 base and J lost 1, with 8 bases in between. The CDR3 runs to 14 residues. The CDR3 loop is CASSLNLRNTEAFF. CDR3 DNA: TGCGCCAGCAGCTTGAACTTAAGGAACACTGAAGCTTTCTTT.